This TCR beta chain was captured by sequencing in a study of HIV-infected patients and healthy controls. MiXCR was run by TCRdb on the 5' RACE reads, yielding one entry per CDR3 protein. The table includes about 67,000 distinct CDR3 sequences, approximately 15% detected once. V lost 6 bases to trimming and J lost 7 bases; unmatched junction nucleotides: 6. There are 14 residues in the CDR3. The table lists this clonotype with a few counts. The V gene is TRBV12-3 or TRBV12-4, the J gene TRBJ1-6; 7 bases are shared with TRBD1. The sequenced sample consisted of CD4+ T cells from blood. The sequence was collected from a human donor in good health. CDR3: CASRPGTDNSPLHF. The CDR3 nucleotides are TGTGCCAGCAGACCCGGGACAGACAATTCACCCCTCCACTTT.